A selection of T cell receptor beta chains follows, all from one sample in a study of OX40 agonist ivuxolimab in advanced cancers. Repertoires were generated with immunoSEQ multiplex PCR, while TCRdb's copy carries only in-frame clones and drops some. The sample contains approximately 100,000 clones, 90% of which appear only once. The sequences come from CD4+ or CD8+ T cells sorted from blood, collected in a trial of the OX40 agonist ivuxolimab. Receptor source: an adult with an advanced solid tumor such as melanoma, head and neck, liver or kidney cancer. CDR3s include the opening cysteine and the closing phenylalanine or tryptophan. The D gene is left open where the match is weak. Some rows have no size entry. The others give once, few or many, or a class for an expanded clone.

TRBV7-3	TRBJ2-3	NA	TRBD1	TGTGCCAGCAGCTTATGGGGACAGGGGCTGAGAGATACGCAGTATTTT	CASSLWGQGLRDTQYF
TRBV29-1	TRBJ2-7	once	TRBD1	TGCAGCGTTGCCCGGACAGGAGACGACTACGAGCAGTACTTC	CSVARTGDDYEQYF
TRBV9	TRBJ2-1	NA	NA	TGTGCCAGCAGCGTAGCAAATGAGCAGTTCTTC	CASSVANEQFF
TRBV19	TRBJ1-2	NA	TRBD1	TGTGCCAGTAGTATCGACAGGGAAATCTATGGCTACACCTTC	CASSIDREIYGYTF
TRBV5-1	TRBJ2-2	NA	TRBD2	TGCGCCAGCAGCTTGCAGCCCGGGACTATGGGTGGCGGGGAGCTGTTTTTT	CASSLQPGTMGGGELFF
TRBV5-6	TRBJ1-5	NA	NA	TGTGCCAGCAGCTTCGGCTGGAGCAATCAGCCCCAGCATTTT	CASSFGWSNQPQHF
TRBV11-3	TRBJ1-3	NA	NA	TGTGCCAGCAGTCCGTTATTCGGGGACACCATATATTTT	CASSPLFGDTIYF
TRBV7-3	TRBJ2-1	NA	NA	TGTGCCAGCAGCGACCCCCGGGGTGGCTACAATGAGCAGTTCTTC	CASSDPRGGYNEQFF
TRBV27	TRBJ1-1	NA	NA	TGTGCCAGCAGCATTAACAGGGTTGGAACTGAAGCTTTCTTT	CASSINRVGTEAFF
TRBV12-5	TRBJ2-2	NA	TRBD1	TGTGCTAGTGGTTTGGGTACAGGGGGAACCGGGGAGCTGTTTTTT	CASGLGTGGTGELFF
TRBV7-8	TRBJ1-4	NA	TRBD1	TGTGCCAGCAGCTACCCGGGACAGGGGACGGGGGAAAAACTGTTTTTT	CASSYPGQGTGEKLFF
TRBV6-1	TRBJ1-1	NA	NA	TGTGCCAGCAGTGAAGCACCACTAGGACGGCGGAACACTGAAGCTTTCTTT	CASSEAPLGRRNTEAFF
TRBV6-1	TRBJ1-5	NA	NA	TGTGCCAGCACCTCGGGCAGGGGTGAACAGCCCCAGCATTTT	CASTSGRGEQPQHF